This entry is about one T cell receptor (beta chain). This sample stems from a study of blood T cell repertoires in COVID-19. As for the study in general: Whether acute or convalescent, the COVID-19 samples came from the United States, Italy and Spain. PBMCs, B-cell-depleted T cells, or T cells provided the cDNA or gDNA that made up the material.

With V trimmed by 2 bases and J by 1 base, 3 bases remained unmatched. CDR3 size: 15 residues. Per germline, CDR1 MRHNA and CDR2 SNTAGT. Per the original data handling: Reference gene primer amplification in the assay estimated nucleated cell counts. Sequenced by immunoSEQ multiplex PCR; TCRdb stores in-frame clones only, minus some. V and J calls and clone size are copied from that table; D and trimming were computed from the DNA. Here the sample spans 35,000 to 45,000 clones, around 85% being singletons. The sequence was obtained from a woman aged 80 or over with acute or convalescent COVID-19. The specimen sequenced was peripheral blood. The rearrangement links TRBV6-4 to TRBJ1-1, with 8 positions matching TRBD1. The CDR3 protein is CASSDPGTGNTEAFF. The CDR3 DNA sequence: TGTGCCAGCAGTGACCCCGGGACAGGGAACACTGAAGCTTTCTTT.